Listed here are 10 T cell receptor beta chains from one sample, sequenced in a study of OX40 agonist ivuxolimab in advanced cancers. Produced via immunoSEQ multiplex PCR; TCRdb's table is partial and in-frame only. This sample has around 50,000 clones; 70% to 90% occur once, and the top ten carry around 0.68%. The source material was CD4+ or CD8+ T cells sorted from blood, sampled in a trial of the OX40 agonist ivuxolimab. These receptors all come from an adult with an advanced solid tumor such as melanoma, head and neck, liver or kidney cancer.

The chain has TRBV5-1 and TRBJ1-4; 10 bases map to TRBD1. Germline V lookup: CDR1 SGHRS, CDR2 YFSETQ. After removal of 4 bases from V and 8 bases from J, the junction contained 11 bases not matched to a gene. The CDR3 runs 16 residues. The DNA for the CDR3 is TGCGCCAGCAGCCTACAAGGGACAGGGGAGTGGGAAAAACTGTTTTTT. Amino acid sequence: CASSLQGTGEWEKLFF.

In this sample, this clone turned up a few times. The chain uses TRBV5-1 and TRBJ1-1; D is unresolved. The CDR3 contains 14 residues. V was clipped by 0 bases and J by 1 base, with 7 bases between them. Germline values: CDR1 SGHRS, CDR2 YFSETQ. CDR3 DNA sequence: TGCGCCAGCAGCTTGGCCACGGCGAACACTGAAGCTTTCTTT. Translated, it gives CASSLATANTEAFF.

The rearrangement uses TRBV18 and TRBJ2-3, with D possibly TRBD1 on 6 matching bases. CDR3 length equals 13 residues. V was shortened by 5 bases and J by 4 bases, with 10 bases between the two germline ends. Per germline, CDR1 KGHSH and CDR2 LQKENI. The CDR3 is CASSANRADTQYF. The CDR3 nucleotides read TGTGCCAGCTCAGCAAACAGGGCAGATACGCAGTATTTT.

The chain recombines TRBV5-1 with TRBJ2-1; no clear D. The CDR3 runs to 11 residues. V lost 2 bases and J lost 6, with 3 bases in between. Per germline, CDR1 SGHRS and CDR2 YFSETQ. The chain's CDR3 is CASSLINEQFF. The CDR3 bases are TGCGCCAGCAGCTTAATCAATGAGCAGTTCTTC.

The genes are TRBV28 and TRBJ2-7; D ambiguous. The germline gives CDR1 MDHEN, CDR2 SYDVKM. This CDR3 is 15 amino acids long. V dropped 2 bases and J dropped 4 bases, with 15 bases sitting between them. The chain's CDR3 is CASSLDFSRLYEQYF. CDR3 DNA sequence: TGTGCCAGCAGTTTAGATTTTAGCCGGTTGTACGAGCAGTACTTC.

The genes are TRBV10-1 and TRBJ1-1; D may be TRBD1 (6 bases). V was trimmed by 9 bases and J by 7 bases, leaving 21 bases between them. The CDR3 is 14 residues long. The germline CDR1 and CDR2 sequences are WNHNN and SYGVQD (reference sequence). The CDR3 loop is CASRGRQAYREAFF. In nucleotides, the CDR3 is TGCGCCAGTCGGGGGCGACAGGCCTACCGTGAAGCTTTCTTT.

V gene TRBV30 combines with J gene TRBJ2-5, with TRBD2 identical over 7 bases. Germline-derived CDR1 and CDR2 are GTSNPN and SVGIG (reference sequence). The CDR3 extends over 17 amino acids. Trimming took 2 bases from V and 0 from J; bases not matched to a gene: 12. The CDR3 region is CAWSRPPSSGDQETQYF. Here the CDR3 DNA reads TGTGCCTGGAGTCGGCCCCCATCTAGCGGAGACCAAGAGACCCAGTACTTC.

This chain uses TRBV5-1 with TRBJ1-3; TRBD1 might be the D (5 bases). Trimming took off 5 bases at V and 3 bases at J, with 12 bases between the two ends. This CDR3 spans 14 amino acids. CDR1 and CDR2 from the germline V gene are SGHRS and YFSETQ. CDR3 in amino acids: CASSRDGHGNTIYF. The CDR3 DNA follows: TGCGCCAGCAGTCGGGACGGTCATGGAAACACCATATATTTT.

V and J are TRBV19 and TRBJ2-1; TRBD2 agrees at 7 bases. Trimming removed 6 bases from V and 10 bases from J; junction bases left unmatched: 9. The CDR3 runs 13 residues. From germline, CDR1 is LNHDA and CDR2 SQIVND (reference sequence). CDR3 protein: CASRTAGNREQFF. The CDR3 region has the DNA TGTGCCAGTAGAACAGCGGGAAACAGGGAGCAGTTCTTC.

The CDR3 region is CASCKDRGTEKLFF. In DNA, the CDR3 is TGTGCCAGCTGTAAGGACAGGGGAACTGAAAAACTGTTTTTT. The J gene is TRBJ1-4, the V gene TRBV2, with 9 bases matching TRBD1. This CDR3 contains 14 residues. CDR1 is SNHLY, CDR2 FYNNEI, per germline. J lost 7 bases, V lost 8 bases, and 8 bases had no gene match.